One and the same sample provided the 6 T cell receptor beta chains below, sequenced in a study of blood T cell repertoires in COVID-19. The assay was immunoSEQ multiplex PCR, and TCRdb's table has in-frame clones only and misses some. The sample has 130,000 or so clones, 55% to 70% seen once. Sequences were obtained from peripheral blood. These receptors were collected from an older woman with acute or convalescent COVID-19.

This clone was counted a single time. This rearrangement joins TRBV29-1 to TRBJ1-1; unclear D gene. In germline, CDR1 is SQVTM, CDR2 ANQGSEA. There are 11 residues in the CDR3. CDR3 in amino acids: CSARESTEAFF. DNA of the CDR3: TGCAGTGCAAGGGAGTCCACTGAAGCTTTCTTT.

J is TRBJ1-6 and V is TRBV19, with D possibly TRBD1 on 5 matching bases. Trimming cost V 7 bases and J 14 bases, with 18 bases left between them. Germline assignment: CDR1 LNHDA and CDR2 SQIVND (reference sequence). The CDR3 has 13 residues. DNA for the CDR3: TGTGCCAGTACCGACAGAATGAGTTCGGCCCTCCACTTT. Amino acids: CASTDRMSSALHF. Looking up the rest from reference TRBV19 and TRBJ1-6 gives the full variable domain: DGGITQSPKYLFRKEGQNVTLSCEQNLNHDAMYWYRQDPGQGLRLIYYSQIVNDFQKGDIAEGYSVSREKKESFPLTVTSAQKNPTAFYLCASTDRMSSALHFGNGTRLTVT.

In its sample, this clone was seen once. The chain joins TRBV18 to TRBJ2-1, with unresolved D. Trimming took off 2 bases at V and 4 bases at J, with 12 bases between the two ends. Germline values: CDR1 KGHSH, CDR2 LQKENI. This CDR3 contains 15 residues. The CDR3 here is CASSPLSKHYNEQFF. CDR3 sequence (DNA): TGTGCCAGCTCACCATTATCTAAGCATTACAATGAGCAGTTCTTC.

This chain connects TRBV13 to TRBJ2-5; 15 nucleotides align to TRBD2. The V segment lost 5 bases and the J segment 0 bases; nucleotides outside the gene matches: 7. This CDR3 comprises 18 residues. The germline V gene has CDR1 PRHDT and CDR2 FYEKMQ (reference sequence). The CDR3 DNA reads TGTGCCAGCAGCCTGGGGACTAGCGGGAGGACGTACCAAGAGACCCAGTACTTC. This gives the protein CASSLGTSGRTYQETQYF. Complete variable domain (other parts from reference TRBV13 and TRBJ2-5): AAGVIQSPRHLIKEKRETATLKCYPIPRHDTVYWYQQGPGQDPQFLISFYEKMQSDKGSIPDRFSAQQFSDYHSELNMSSLELGDSALYFCASSLGTSGRTYQETQYFGPGTRLLVL.

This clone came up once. This CDR3 reads CAWNLQGAGETQYF. In DNA, the CDR3 is TGTGCCTGGAACCTACAGGGGGCCGGGGAGACCCAGTACTTC. The chain has TRBV30 and TRBJ2-5; TRBD1 aligns across 9 bases. V trimming: 4 bases; J trimming: 5 bases; junction bases outside the gene matches: 8. The CDR3 is 14 amino acids. Per the germline V gene, CDR1 is GTSNPN and CDR2 is SVGIG (reference sequence).

The DNA for the CDR3 is TGCAGTGCTAGTCGGGACAATTCCTACGAGCAGTACTTC. Protein: CSASRDNSYEQYF. The chain carries TRBV20-1 and TRBJ2-7; the D gene is possibly TRBD1 (6 bases). Trimming shortened V by 3 bases and J by 1 base, and 10 bases separated the two germline ends. Germline V gene sequence: CDR1 DFQATT, CDR2 SNEGSKA (reference sequence). This CDR3 spans 13 amino acids.